The 21 T cell receptor beta chains listed next were all sequenced from one sample in a study of CXCR3-negative and CXCR3-positive naive CD8 T cells. With UMI labels, 5' RACE was used to prepare the TRB cDNA libraries. Following a re-call of the 5' RACE reads, TCRdb has one entry per CDR3 protein and lacks DNA. The table counts 45,000 to 60,000 distinct CDR3 sequences; 20% to 25% lies in the top ten. The sample taken for sequencing was memory CD8+ T cells from blood. Source of these receptors: a human donor in good health. Some clones in this sample may be carry-over from other donors' samples.

This chain uses TRBV11-2 with TRBJ2-5; TCRdb selects TRBD2, and the lack of DNA leaves this call unchecked. The germline V gene encodes CDR1 SGHAT and CDR2 FQNNGV. CDR3 size: 15 residues. Here the CDR3 reads CASSPPMERLETQYF.

The chain uses TRBV6-5 and TRBJ2-5; TCRdb proposes TRBD1, but this gene call is untestable without DNA. CDR1 is MNHEY, CDR2 SVGAGI, per germline. This CDR3 contains 15 residues. Here the CDR3 reads CASSTFRRGEETQYF.

The chain couples TRBV19 to TRBJ2-3; lacking DNA, the TRBD1 call made by TCRdb goes unchecked. In germline, CDR1 is LNHDA, CDR2 SQIVND (reference sequence). The CDR3 totals 16 residues. The CDR3 is CASSMLQGAGTDTQYF.

This chain uses TRBV6-2 or TRBV6-3 with TRBJ2-7; with no DNA, the TCRdb D assignment of TRBD1 cannot be verified. This CDR3 comprises 15 residues. Per germline, CDR1 MNHEY and CDR2 SVGEGT. The CDR3 sequence: CASRPRQGNSYEQYF.

CDR3 protein: CASSFGPGANYGYTF. The chain combines TRBV28 with TRBJ1-2; TCRdb names TRBD1, which stays unverified in the absence of DNA. Germline V CDR1 and CDR2: MDHEN, SYDVKM. The CDR3 totals 15 residues.

The CDR3 loop is CSVGGNLEGGYSTDTQYF. The V gene is TRBV29-1, the J gene TRBJ2-3; TCRdb names TRBD2, which stays unverified in the absence of DNA. The V gene's germline CDR1 is SQVTM and CDR2 ANQGSEA. The CDR3 runs to 18 residues.

The gene calls are TRBV6-4 and TRBJ2-7; the D call of TRBD1 rests on TCRdb alone, since no DNA is present to check it. CDR3 length equals 12 residues. Per germline, CDR1 MRHNA and CDR2 SNTAGT. The chain's CDR3 is CASSTGTYEQYF.

The chain employs TRBV28 and TRBJ2-7. Germline V gene lookup returns CDR1 MDHEN and CDR2 SYDVKM. CDR3 size: 14 residues. CDR3 in amino acids: CASSLRLAPYEQYF.

V is TRBV4-2 and J is TRBJ2-7; TCRdb indicates TRBD1, and absent DNA this call remains unverified. CDR1 is LGHNA and CDR2 is YNFKEQ in the germline V gene. The CDR3 sequence is 16 residues long. CDR3 amino acids: CASTPDMGDSPYEQYF.

The rearrangement links TRBV27 to TRBJ2-7. CDR3 length: 15 residues. Germline CDR1 reads MNHEY; CDR2 reads SMNVEV (reference sequence). CDR3 protein: CASSVSGVSPYEQYF.

V usage is TRBV5-5 and J usage is TRBJ2-7; without DNA, the TCRdb call of TRBD1 cannot be checked. Germline lookup yields CDR1 SGHKS and CDR2 YYEKEE (reference sequence). The CDR3 spans 14 residues. This CDR3 reads CASSSTGQAYEQYF.

The rearrangement joins TRBV29-1 to TRBJ2-1; TCRdb indicates TRBD1, and absent DNA this call remains unverified. Germline V gene lookup returns CDR1 SQVTM and CDR2 ANQGSEA. The CDR3 covers 12 residues. This CDR3 reads CSGGTGMNEQFF.

The J gene is TRBJ1-1, the V gene TRBV20-1; TCRdb designates TRBD1, a call that cannot be tested without DNA. The germline V gene has CDR1 DFQATT and CDR2 SNEGSKA (reference sequence). The CDR3 length is 15 residues. CDR3 residues: CSARDPDRPNTEAFF.

The chain is built from TRBV29-1 and TRBJ2-2. This CDR3 spans 16 amino acids. Germline V gene lookup returns CDR1 SQVTM and CDR2 ANQGSEA. The CDR3 spells CSVVAVGRSDTGELFF.

This chain joins TRBV25-1 and TRBJ1-5. CDR1 is MGHDK and CDR2 is SYGVNS in the germline V gene. CDR3 length: 14 residues. This CDR3 reads CASSELAGPQPQHF.

The chain's CDR3 is CASGTGGDTGELFF. This rearrangement joins TRBV4-2 to TRBJ2-2; the D gene TCRdb calls, TRBD1, cannot be checked with no DNA. This CDR3 has 14 amino acids. The germline V gene encodes CDR1 LGHNA and CDR2 YNFKEQ.

The chain is built from TRBV27 and TRBJ2-3. The CDR3 is 12 amino acids. CDR1 MNHEY and CDR2 SMNVEV come from the germline V gene (reference sequence). The chain's CDR3 is CASRDPPDTQYF.

This chain links TRBV12-3 or TRBV12-4 with TRBJ1-3. This CDR3 is 14 amino acids long. CDR3 loop: CASSLTSVGNTIYF.

The rearrangement joins TRBV20-1 to TRBJ2-5; TCRdb lists TRBD1, though no DNA is available to test this call. In germline, CDR1 is DFQATT, CDR2 SNEGSKA (reference sequence). The length of the CDR3 is 13 residues. The CDR3 reads CSARGGNQETQYF.

The chain employs TRBV6-6 and TRBJ2-7; TCRdb proposes TRBD2, but this gene call is untestable without DNA. The germline V gene encodes CDR1 MNHNY and CDR2 SVGAGI (reference sequence). The CDR3 spans 17 residues. CDR3 sequence: CASSYSILGLAGDEQYF.

CDR3 sequence reads: CSVGASGSSYEQYF. The V call is TRBV29-1, the J call TRBJ2-7; TCRdb selects TRBD2, and the lack of DNA leaves this call unchecked. The germline gives CDR1 SQVTM, CDR2 ANQGSEA. This CDR3 comprises 14 residues.